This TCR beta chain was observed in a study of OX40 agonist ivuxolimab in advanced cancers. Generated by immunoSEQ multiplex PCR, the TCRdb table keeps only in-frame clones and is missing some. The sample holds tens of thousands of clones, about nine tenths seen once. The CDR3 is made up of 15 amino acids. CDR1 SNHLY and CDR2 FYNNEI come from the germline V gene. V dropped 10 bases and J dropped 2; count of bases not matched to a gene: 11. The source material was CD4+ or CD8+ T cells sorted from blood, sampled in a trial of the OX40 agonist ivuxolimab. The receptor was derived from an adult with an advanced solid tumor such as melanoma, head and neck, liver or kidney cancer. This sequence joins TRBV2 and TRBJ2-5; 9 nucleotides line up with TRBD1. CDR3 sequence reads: CATLQGATPQETQYF. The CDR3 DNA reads TGTGCCACCTTACAGGGGGCTACCCCTCAAGAGACCCAGTACTTC. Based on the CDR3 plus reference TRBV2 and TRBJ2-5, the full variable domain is EPEVTQTPSHQVTQMGQEVILRCVPISNHLYFYWYRQILGQKVEFLVSFYNNEISEKSEIFDDQFSVERPDGSNFTLKIRSTKLEDSAMYFCATLQGATPQETQYFGPGTRLLVL.